The rows below give T cell receptor beta chains drawn from one sample of a study of cytomegalovirus exposure and HLA in healthy donors. Clones were sequenced by immunoSEQ multiplex PCR, and TCRdb holds only the in-frame ones, with some missing. The table lists tens of thousands of clones, approximately 94% of them singletons. Sequencing was carried out using PBMCs. These receptors all come from a woman in her 30s in good health and CMV-seronegative. The CDR3 runs from the conserved cysteine through the conserved F or W. Fields, in order: V gene, J gene, D gene, clone size, CDR3 protein, CDR3 DNA. A D gene is named only where the DNA matches it firmly. Not all rows give a size; the values are once, few, many and, for expanded clones, a class.

>TRBV6-5|TRBJ2-2|TRBD1|.
CASRVQGARTGELFF
TGTGCCAGCAGGGTACAGGGGGCGCGGACCGGGGAGCTGTTTTTT
>TRBV9|TRBJ1-6|.|.
CASSSRDTHNSPLHF
TGTGCCAGCAGCAGCCGGGATACTCATAATTCACCCCTCCACTTT
>TRBV2|TRBJ1-1|TRBD1|.
CASSGDRGGNTEAFF
TGTGCCAGCAGCGGTGACAGGGGAGGGAACACTGAAGCTTTCTTT
>TRBV28|TRBJ1-1|TRBD1|.
CATTPFIGGGVPRAFF
TGTGCCACCACACCCTTTATAGGGGGCGGGGTCCCAAGGGCTTTCTTT
>TRBV28|TRBJ1-3|TRBD1|.
CASTESTGKNTIYF
TGTGCCAGCACGGAGTCGACAGGGAAAAACACCATATATTTT
>TRBV6-5|TRBJ1-5|.|.
CASSYSEAQPQHF
TGTGCCAGCAGTTACTCAGAAGCTCAGCCCCAGCATTTT
>TRBV14|TRBJ2-3|TRBD2|.
CASSQGWLAGEDTQYF
TGTGCCAGCAGCCAAGGGTGGCTAGCGGGGGAAGATACGCAGTATTTT
>TRBV2|TRBJ2-6|.|.
CASSQRKGANVLTF
TGTGCCAGCAGCCAGCGAAAAGGGGCCAACGTCCTGACTTTC
>TRBV11-3|TRBJ2-2|.|.
CASSLDTLRGGGELFF
TGTGCCAGCAGCTTAGACACTTTAAGGGGCGGCGGGGAGCTGTTTTTT
>TRBV7-2|TRBJ2-7|.|.
CASSVRQSTYEQYF
TGTGCCAGCAGCGTACGACAGAGTACCTACGAGCAGTACTTC
>TRBV27|TRBJ1-5|.|few
CASSSSRGYSNQPQHF
TGTGCCAGCAGTTCCTCCAGGGGCTATAGCAATCAGCCCCAGCATTTT
>TRBV5-1|TRBJ1-4|.|once
CASSPGSTNEKLFF
TGCGCCAGCAGCCCGGGTTCAACTAATGAAAAACTGTTTTTT
>TRBV6-5|TRBJ1-1|.|few
CASGRTIALGTEAFF
TGTGCCAGCGGTCGGACTATAGCCCTGGGCACTGAAGCTTTCTTT
>TRBV5-6|TRBJ1-5|.|once
CASSPGYGYSNQPQHF
TGTGCCAGCAGCCCGGGGTACGGGTATAGCAATCAGCCCCAGCATTTT
>TRBV9|TRBJ1-2|.|.
CASSPTQVPGYGYTF
TGTGCCAGCAGCCCCACCCAAGTCCCCGGCTATGGCTACACCTTC
>TRBV28|TRBJ2-1|TRBD1|.
CASSSPGTGGGNEQFF
TGTGCCAGCAGTTCTCCCGGGACAGGGGGCGGGAATGAGCAGTTCTTC
>TRBV7-8|TRBJ1-5|.|.
CASSHREERTQPQHF
TGTGCCAGCAGCCACCGGGAGGAACGTACTCAGCCCCAGCATTTT
>TRBV5-6|TRBJ2-5|.|.
CASRVLGQETQYF
TGTGCCAGCAGGGTACTAGGTCAAGAGACCCAGTACTTC
>TRBV2|TRBJ2-7|TRBD1|.
CASSRGTGEQYF
TGTGCCAGCAGTAGGGGGACAGGCGAGCAGTACTTC
>TRBV30|TRBJ2-2|.|.
CAWSPPPGVPSYTGELFF
TGTGCCTGGAGTCCCCCCCCGGGGGTCCCATCGTACACCGGGGAGCTGTTTTTT
>TRBV5-1|TRBJ2-4|TRBD1|.
CASSYDRVEAIQYF
TGCGCCAGCAGTTACGACAGGGTGGAAGCCATTCAGTACTTC
>TRBV28|TRBJ1-5|.|.
CASSSRQVKDQPQHF
TGTGCCAGCAGTTCACGACAGGTAAAAGATCAGCCCCAGCATTTT
>TRBV5-1|TRBJ1-4|.|.
CASSLAGGSNEKLFF
TGCGCCAGCAGCTTGGCGGGGGGTTCTAATGAAAAACTGTTTTTT
>TRBV4-2|TRBJ2-3|TRBD2|once
CASAPWTTAGAAGTDTQYF
TGTGCCAGCGCGCCATGGACCACAGCGGGGGCGGCAGGGACAGATACGCAGTATTTT
>TRBV5-1|TRBJ1-2|.|.
CASRGDSIYGYTF
TGCGCCAGCAGAGGAGACTCAATCTATGGCTACACCTTC
>TRBV5-1|TRBJ1-1|TRBD1|.
CASSPGTGYTEAFF
TGCGCCAGCAGCCCCGGGACAGGGTACACTGAAGCTTTCTTT
>TRBV7-3|TRBJ2-3|.|.
CASSLGQGTDTQYF
TGTGCCAGCAGCTTAGGTCAGGGCACAGATACGCAGTATTTT
>TRBV7-2|TRBJ1-5|TRBD1|.
CASTPQGGNQPQHF
TGTGCCAGCACCCCACAGGGGGGAAATCAGCCCCAGCATTTT
>TRBV4-2|TRBJ1-4|TRBD1|.
CASSQEGTVLFF
TGTGCCAGCAGCCAAGAAGGGACAGTACTGTTTTTT
>TRBV30|TRBJ1-4|TRBD1|.
CAWSLGTAPTNEKLFF
TGTGCCTGGAGCCTAGGGACAGCTCCAACTAATGAAAAACTGTTTTTT
>TRBV10-3|TRBJ2-7|TRBD1|.
CAIKGTGAFEQYF
TGTGCCATCAAGGGGACAGGGGCGTTCGAGCAGTACTTC
>TRBV19|TRBJ2-7|TRBD1|.
CASSTGQGVFYEQYF
TGTGCCAGTAGTACCGGACAGGGGGTTTTTTACGAGCAGTACTTC
>TRBV27|TRBJ1-2|.|.
CASSPWGGNYGYTF
TGTGCCAGCAGTCCCTGGGGGGGCAACTATGGCTACACCTTC
>TRBV4-2|TRBJ1-2|TRBD1|.
CASSQKGTGSYGYTF
TGTGCCAGCAGCCAAAAAGGGACAGGGTCCTATGGCTACACCTTC